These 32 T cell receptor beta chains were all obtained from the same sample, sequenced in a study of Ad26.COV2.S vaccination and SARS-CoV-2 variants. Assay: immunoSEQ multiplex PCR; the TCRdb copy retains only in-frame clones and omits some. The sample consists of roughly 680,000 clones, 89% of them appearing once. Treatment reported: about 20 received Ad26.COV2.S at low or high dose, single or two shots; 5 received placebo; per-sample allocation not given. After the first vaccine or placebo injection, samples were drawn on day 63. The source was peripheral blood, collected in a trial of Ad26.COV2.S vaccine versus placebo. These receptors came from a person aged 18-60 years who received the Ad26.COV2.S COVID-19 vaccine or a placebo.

Written as DNA, the CDR3 is TGTGCCAGTAGTACCATGGGCTACGAGCAGTACTTC. As protein: CASSTMGYEQYF. The chain couples TRBV19 to TRBJ2-7; D ambiguous. This CDR3 region has 12 residues. From germline, CDR1 is LNHDA and CDR2 SQIVND (reference sequence). The V and J ends lost 4 bases and 3 bases respectively, with 7 bases between them.

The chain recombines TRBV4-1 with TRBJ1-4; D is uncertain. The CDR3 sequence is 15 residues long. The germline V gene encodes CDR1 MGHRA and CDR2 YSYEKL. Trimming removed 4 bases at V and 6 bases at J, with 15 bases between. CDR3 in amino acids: CASSPLPLGDEKLFF. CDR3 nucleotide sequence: TGCGCCAGCAGCCCCCTTCCCTTGGGAGATGAAAAACTGTTTTTT.

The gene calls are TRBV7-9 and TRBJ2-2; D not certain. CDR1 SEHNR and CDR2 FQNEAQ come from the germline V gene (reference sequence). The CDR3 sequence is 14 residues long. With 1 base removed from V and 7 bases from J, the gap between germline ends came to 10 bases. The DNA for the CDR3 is TGTGCCAGCAGCTTAGATCTAGGGCGCGGGGAGCTGTTTTTT. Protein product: CASSLDLGRGELFF.

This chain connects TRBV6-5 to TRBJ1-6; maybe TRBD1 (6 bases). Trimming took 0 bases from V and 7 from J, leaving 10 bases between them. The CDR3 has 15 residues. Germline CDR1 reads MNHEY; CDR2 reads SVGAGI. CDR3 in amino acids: CASSYSGRGNSPLHF. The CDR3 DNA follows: TGTGCCAGCAGTTACTCGGGGAGGGGGAATTCACCCCTCCACTTT.

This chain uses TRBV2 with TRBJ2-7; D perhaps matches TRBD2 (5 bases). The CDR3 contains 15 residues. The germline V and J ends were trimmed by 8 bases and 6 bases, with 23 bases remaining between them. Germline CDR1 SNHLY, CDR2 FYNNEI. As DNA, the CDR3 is TGTGCCAGCCGACCCTTTCTCGCGGGTCACGGCGAGCAGTACTTC. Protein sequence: CASRPFLAGHGEQYF.

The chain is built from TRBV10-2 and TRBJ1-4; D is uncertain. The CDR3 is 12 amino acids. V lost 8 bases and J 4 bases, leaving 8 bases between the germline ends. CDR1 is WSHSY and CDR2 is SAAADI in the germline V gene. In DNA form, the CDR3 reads TGCGCCAGCGCGCACTTTAATGAAAAACTGTTTTTT. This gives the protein CASAHFNEKLFF.

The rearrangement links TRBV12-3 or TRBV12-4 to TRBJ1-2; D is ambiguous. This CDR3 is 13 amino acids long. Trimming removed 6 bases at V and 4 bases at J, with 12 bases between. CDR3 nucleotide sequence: TGTGCCAGCAGCCTTTTTGCCCCCTATGGCTACACCTTC. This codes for CASSLFAPYGYTF.

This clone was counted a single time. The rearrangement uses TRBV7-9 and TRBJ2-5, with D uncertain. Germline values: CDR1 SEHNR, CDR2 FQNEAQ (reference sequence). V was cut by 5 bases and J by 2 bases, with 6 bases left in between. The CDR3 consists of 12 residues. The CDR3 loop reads CASSGVQETQYF. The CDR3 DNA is TGTGCCAGCAGCGGGGTGCAAGAGACCCAGTACTTC.

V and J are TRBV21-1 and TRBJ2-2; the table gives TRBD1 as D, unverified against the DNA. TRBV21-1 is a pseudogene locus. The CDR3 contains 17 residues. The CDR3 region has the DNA TGTGCCAGCAGCAAAGCCCGGGACAGGGGGGACACCGGGGAGCTGTTTTTT. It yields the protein CASSKARDRGDTGELFF.

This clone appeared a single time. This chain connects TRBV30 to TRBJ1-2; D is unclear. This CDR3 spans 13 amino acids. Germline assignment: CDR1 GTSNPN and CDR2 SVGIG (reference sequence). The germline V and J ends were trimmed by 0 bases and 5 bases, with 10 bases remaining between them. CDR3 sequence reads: CAWSVRRLYGYTF. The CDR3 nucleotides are TGTGCCTGGAGTGTAAGAAGGCTTTATGGCTACACCTTC.

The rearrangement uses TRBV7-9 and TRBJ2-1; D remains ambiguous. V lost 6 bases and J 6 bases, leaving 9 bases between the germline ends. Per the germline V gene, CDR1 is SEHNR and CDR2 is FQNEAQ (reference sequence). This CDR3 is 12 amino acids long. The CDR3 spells CASSVTGNEQFF. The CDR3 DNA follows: TGTGCCAGCAGTGTGACGGGCAATGAGCAGTTCTTC.

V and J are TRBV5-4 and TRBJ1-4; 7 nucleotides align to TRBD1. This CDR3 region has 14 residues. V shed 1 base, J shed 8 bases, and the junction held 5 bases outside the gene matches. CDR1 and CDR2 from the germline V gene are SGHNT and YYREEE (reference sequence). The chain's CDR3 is CASSLTGVEEKLFF. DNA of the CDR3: TGTGCCAGCAGCTTGACAGGGGTGGAAGAAAAACTGTTTTTT.

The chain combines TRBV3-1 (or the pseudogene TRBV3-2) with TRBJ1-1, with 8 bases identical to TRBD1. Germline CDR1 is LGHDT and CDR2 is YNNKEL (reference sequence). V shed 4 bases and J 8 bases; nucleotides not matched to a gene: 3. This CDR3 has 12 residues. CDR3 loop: CASSPWTGEAFF. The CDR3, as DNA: TGTGCCAGCAGCCCCTGGACAGGGGAAGCTTTCTTT.

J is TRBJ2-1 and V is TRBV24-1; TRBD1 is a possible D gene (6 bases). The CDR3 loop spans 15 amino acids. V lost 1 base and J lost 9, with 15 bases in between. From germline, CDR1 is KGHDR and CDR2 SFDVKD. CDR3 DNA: TGTGCCACCAGTGATTTTTTGGGTACCAGGGGTGAGCAGTTCTTC. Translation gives CATSDFLGTRGEQFF.

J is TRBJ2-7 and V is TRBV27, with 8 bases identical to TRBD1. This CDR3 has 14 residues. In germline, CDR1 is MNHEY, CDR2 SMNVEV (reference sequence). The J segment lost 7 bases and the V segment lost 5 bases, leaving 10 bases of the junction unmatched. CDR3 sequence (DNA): TGTGCCAGCAGTCCCCGGACAGGGTTTGGGGAGCAGTACTTC. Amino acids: CASSPRTGFGEQYF.

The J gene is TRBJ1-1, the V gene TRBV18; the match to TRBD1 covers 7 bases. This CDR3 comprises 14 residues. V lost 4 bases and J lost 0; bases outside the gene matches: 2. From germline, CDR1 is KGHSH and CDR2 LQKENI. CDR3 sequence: CASSQGTVNTEAFF. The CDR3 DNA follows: TGTGCCAGCTCACAAGGGACAGTGAACACTGAAGCTTTCTTT. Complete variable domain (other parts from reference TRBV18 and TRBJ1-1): NAGVMQNPRHLVRRRGQEARLRCSPMKGHSHVYWYRQLPEEGLKFMVYLQKENIIDESGMPKERFSAEFPKEGPSILRIQQVVRGDSAAYFCASSQGTVNTEAFFGQGTRLTVV.

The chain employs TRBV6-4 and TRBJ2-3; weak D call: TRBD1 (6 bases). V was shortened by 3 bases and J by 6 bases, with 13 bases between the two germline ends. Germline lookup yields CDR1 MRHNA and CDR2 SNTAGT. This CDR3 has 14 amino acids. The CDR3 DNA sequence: TGTGCCAGCAGTGATCCCGGACAGACCGATACGCAGTATTTT. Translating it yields CASSDPGQTDTQYF.

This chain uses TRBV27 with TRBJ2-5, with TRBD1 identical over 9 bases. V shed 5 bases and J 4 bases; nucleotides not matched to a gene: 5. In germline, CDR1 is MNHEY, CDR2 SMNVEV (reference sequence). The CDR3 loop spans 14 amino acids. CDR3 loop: CASSLLTGGETQYF. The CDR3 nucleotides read TGTGCCAGCAGTCTCCTGACAGGGGGAGAGACCCAGTACTTC.

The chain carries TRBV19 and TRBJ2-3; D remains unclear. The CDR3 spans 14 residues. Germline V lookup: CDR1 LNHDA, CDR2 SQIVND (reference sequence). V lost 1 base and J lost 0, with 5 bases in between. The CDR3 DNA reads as TGTGCCAGTAGTATAGCGGCGAGCACAGATACGCAGTATTTT. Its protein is CASSIAASTDTQYF. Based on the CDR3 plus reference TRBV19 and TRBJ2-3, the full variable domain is DGGITQSPKYLFRKEGQNVTLSCEQNLNHDAMYWYRQDPGQGLRLIYYSQIVNDFQKGDIAEGYSVSREKKESFPLTVTSAQKNPTAFYLCASSIAASTDTQYFGPGTRLTVL.

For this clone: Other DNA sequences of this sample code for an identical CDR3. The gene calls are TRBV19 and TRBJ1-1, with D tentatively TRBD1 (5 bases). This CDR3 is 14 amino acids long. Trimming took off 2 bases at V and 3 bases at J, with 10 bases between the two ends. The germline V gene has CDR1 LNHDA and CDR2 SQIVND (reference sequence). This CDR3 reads CASSIWGRDTEAFF. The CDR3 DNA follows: TGTGCCAGTAGTATATGGGGACGGGACACTGAAGCTTTCTTT.

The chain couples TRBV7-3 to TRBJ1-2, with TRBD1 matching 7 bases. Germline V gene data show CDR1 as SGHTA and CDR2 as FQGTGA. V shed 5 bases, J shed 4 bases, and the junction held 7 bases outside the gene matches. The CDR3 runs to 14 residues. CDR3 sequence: CASSPQGEGYGYTF. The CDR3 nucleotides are TGTGCCAGCAGCCCCCAGGGGGAGGGCTATGGCTACACCTTC.

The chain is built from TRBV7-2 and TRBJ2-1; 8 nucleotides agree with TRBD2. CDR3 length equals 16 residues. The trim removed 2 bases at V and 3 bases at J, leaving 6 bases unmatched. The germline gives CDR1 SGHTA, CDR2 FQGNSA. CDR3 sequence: CASSLFDAGGYNEQFF. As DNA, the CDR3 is TGTGCCAGCAGCTTATTTGACGCGGGGGGCTACAATGAGCAGTTCTTC.

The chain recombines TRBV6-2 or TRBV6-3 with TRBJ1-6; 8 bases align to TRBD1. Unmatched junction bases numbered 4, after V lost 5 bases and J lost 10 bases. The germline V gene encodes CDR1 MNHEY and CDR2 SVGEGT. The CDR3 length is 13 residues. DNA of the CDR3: TGTGCCAGCAGTGTGACAGGGGACTCACCCCTCCACTTT. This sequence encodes CASSVTGDSPLHF.

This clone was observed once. In nucleotides, the CDR3 is TGTGCCAGCAGCGTAGGGACCCCGCGGGGCACAGATACGCAGTATTTT. Its protein is CASSVGTPRGTDTQYF. J is TRBJ2-3 and V is TRBV9, with D possibly matching TRBD2 (5 bases). The CDR3 loop spans 16 amino acids. Per the germline V gene, CDR1 is SGDLS and CDR2 is YYNGEE. V was pared by 0 bases and J by 1 base, with 12 bases between.

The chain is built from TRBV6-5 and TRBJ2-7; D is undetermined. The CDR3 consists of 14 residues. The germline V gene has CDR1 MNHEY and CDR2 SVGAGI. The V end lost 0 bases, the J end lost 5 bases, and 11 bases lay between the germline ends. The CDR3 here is CASSYSRSQDEQYF. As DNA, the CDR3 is TGTGCCAGCAGTTACTCGCGATCCCAAGACGAGCAGTACTTC.

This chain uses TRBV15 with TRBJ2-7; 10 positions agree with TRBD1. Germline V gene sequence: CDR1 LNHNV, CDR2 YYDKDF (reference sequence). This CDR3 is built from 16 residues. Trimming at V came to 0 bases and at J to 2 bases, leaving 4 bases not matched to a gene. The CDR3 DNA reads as TGTGCCACCAGCAGAGACTATGGACAGGGGGCCTACGAGCAGTACTTC. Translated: CATSRDYGQGAYEQYF.

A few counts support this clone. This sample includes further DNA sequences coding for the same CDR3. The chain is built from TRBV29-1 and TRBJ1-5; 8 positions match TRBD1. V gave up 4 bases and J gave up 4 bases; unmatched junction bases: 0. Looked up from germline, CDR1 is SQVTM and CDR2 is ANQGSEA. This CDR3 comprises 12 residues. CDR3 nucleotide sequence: TGCAGCGTTGGACAGGGGAATCAGCCCCAGCATTTT. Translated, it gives CSVGQGNQPQHF.

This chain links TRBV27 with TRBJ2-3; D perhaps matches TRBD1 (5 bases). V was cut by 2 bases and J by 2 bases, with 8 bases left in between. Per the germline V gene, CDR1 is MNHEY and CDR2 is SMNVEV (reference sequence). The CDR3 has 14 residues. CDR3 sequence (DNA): TGTGCCAGCAGTTTACCGACAGCCACAGATACGCAGTATTTT. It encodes CASSLPTATDTQYF.

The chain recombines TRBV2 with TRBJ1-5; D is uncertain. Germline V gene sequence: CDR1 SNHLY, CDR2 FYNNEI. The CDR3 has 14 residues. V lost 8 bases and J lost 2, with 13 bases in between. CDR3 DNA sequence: TGTGCCAGCGCTGGAGGGAACCGCAATCAGCCCCAGCATTTT. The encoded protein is CASAGGNRNQPQHF. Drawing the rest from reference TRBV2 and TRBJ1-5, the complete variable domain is EPEVTQTPSHQVTQMGQEVILRCVPISNHLYFYWYRQILGQKVEFLVSFYNNEISEKSEIFDDQFSVERPDGSNFTLKIRSTKLEDSAMYFCASAGGNRNQPQHFGDGTRLSIL.

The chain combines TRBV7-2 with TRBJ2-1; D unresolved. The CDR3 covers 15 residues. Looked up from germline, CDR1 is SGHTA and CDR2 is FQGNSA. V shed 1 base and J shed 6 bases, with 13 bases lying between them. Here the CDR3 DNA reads TGTGCCAGCAGCTTAGACGGCATAGGCGCCAATGAGCAGTTCTTC. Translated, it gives CASSLDGIGANEQFF.

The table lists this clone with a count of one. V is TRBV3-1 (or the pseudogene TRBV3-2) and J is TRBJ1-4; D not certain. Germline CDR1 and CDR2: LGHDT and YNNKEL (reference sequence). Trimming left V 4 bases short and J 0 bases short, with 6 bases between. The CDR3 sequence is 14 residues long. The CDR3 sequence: CASSLQTTNEKLFF. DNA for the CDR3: TGTGCCAGCAGCCTTCAAACAACTAATGAAAAACTGTTTTTT.

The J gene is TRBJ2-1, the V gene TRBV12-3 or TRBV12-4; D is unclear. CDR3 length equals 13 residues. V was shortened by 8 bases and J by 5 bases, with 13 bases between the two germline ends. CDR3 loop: CASYFDLDNEQFF. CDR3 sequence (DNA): TGTGCCAGCTACTTTGACCTCGACAATGAGCAGTTCTTC.